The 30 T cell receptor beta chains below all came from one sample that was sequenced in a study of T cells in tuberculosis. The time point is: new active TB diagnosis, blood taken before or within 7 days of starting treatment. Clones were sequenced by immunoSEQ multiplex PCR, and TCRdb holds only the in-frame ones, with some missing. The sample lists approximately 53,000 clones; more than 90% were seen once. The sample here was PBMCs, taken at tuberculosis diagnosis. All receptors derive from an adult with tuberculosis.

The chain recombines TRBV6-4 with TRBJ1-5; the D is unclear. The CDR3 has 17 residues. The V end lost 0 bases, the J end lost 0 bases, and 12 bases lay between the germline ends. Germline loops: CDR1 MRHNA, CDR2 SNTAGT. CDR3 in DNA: TGTGCCAGCAGTGACTCAATGGCAGGCGATAGCAATCAGCCCCAGCATTTT. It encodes CASSDSMAGDSNQPQHF.

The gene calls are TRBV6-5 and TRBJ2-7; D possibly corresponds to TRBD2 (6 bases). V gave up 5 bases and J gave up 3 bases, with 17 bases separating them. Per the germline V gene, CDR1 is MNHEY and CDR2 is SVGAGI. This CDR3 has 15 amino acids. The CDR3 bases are TGTGCCAGCAGTCCCGGAAGGGAGGCTCTCTACGAGCAGTACTTC. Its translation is CASSPGREALYEQYF.

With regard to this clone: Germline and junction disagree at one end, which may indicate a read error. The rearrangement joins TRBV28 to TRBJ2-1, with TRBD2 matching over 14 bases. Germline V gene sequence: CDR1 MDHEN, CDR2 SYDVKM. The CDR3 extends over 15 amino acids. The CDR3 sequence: CASSPRLAGGVQGVF. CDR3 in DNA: TGTGCCAGCAGTCCTAGACTAGCGGGAGGGGTTCAGGGGGTCTTC.

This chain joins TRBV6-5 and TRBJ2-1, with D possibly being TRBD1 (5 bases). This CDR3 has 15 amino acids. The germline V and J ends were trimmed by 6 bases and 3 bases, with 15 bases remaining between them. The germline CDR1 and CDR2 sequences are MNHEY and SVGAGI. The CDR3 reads CASSQRTPYYNEQFF. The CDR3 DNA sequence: TGTGCCAGCAGCCAACGGACACCCTACTACAATGAGCAGTTCTTC.

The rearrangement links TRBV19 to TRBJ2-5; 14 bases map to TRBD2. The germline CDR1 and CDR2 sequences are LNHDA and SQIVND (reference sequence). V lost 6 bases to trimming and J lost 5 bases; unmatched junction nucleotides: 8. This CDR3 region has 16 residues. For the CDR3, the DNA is TGTGCCAGTAGCAAGACTAGCGGGAGGGCCGTGGAGACCCAGTACTTC. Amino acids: CASSKTSGRAVETQYF. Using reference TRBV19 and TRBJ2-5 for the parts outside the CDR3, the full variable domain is DGGITQSPKYLFRKEGQNVTLSCEQNLNHDAMYWYRQDPGQGLRLIYYSQIVNDFQKGDIAEGYSVSREKKESFPLTVTSAQKNPTAFYLCASSKTSGRAVETQYFGPGTRLLVL.

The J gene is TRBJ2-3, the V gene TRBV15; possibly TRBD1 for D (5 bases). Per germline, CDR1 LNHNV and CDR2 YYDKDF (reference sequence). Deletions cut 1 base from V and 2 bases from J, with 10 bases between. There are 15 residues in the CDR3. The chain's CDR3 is CATSRAQENTDTQYF. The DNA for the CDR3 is TGTGCCACCAGCAGAGCACAGGAAAACACAGATACGCAGTATTTT.

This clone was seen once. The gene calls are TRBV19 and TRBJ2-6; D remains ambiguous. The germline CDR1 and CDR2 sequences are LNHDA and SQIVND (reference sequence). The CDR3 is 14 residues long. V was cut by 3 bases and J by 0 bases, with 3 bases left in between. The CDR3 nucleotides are TGTGCCAGTAGTATCATCTCTGGGGCCAACGTCCTGACTTTC. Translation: CASSIISGANVLTF.

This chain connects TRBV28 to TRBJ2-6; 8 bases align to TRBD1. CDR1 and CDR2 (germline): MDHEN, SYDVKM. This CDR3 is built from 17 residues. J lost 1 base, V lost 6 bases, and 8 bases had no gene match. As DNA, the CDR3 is TGTGCCAGCAGGACCGGGACAGGCTTATCTGGGGCCAACGTCCTGACTTTC. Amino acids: CASRTGTGLSGANVLTF.

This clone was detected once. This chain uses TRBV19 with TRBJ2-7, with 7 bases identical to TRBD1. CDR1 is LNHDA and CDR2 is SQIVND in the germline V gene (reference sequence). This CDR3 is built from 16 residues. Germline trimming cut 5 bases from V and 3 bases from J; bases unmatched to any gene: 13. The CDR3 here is CASSGAQRTGVYEQYF. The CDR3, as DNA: TGTGCCAGTAGTGGAGCTCAAAGGACAGGTGTCTACGAGCAGTACTTC.

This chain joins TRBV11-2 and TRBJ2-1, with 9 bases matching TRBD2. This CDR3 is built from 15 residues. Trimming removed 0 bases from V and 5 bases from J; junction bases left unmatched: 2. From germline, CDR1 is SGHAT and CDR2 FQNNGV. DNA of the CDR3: TGTGCCAGCAGCTTAGACGGACTAGCGCACAATGAGCAGTTCTTC. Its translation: CASSLDGLAHNEQFF.

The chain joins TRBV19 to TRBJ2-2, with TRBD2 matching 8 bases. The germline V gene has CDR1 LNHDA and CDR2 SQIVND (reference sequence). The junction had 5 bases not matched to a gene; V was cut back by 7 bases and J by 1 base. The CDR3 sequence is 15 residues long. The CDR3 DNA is TGTGCCAGTAATCGGCTAGCGGGGAACACCGGGGAGCTGTTTTTT. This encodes CASNRLAGNTGELFF.

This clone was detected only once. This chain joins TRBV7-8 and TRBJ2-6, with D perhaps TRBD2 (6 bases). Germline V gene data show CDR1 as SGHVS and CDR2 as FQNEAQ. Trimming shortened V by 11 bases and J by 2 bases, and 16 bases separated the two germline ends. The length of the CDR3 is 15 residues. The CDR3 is CAARRASAGANVLTF. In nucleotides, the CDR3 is TGTGCCGCCAGGCGGGCTAGCGCTGGGGCCAACGTCCTGACTTTC.

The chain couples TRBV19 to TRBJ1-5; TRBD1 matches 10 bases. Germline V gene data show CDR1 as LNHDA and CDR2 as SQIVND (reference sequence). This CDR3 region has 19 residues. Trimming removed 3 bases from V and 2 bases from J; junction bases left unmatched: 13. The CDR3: CASSMDRRQGAGRNQPQHF. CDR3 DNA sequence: TGTGCCAGTAGTATGGATCGCAGACAGGGGGCCGGGCGCAATCAGCCCCAGCATTTT.

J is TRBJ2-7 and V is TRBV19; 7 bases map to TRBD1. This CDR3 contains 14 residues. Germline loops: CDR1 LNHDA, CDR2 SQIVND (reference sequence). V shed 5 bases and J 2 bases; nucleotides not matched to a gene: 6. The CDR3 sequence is CASSSGQVAYEQYF. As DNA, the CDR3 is TGTGCCAGTAGTTCCGGACAGGTAGCCTACGAGCAGTACTTC.

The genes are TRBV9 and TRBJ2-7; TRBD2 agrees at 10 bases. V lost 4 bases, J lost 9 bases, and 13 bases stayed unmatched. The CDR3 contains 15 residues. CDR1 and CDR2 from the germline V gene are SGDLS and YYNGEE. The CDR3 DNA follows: TGTGCCAGCAGCCCCCTCCCGACTAGCGGGTTGTCGCAGTACTTC. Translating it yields CASSPLPTSGLSQYF.

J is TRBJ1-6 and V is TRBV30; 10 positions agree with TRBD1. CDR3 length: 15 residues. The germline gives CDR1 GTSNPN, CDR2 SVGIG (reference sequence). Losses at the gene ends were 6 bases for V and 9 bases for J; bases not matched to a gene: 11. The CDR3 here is CACPTRQGAGSPLHF. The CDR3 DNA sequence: TGTGCCTGCCCAACCAGACAGGGGGCAGGTTCACCCCTCCACTTT.

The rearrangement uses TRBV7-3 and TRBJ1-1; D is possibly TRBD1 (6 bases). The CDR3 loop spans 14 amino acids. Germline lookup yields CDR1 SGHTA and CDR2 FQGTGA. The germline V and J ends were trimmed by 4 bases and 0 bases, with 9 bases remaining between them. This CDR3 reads CASSYTGMNTEAFF. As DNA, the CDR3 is TGTGCCAGCAGCTATACAGGGATGAACACTGAAGCTTTCTTT.

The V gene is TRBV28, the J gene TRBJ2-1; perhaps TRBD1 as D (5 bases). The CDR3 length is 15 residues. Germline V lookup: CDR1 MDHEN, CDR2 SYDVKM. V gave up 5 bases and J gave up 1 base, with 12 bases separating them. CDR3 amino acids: CASSQTVRSYNEQFF. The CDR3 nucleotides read TGTGCCAGCAGTCAGACAGTTCGATCCTACAATGAGCAGTTCTTC.

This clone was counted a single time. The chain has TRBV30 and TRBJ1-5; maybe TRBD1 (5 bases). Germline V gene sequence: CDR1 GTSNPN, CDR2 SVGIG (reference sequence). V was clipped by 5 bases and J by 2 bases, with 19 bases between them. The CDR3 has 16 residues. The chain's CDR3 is CAWGALDSSGNQPQHF. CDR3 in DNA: TGTGCCTGGGGAGCCTTAGACAGTTCAGGCAATCAGCCCCAGCATTTT.

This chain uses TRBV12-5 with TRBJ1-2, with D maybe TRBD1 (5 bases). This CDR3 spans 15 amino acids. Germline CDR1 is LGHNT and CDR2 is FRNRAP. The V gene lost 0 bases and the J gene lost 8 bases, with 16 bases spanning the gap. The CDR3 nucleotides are TGTGCTAGTGGTTTGGTACCGGCAGGGTTATGGGGCTACACCTTC. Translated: CASGLVPAGLWGYTF.

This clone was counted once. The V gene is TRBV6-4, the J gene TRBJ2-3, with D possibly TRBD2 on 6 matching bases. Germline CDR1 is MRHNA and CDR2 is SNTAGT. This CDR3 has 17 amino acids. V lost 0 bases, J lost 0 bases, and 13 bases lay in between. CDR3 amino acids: CASSDSHDGSSTDTQYF. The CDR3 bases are TGTGCCAGCAGTGACTCTCATGACGGGAGCAGCACAGATACGCAGTATTTT.

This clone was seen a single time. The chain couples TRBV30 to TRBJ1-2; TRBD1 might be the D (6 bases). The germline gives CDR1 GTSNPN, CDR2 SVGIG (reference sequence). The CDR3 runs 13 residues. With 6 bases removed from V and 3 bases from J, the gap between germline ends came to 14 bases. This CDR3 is CACPGEVDYGYTF. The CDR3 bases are TGTGCCTGCCCAGGGGAAGTCGACTATGGCTACACCTTC.

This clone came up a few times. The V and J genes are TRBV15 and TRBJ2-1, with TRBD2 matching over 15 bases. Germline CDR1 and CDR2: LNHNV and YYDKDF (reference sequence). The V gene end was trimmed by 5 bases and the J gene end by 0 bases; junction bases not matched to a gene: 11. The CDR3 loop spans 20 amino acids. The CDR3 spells CATSATGGLAGGSSYNEQFF. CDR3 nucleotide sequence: TGTGCCACCAGCGCAACCGGGGGACTAGCGGGAGGAAGCTCCTACAATGAGCAGTTCTTC.

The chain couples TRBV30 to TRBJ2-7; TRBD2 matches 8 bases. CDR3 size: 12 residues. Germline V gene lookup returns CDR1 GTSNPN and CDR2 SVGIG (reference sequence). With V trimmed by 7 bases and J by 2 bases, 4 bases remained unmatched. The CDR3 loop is CASGGGAYEQYF. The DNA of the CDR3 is TGTGCCTCGGGGGGGGGTGCCTACGAGCAGTACTTC.

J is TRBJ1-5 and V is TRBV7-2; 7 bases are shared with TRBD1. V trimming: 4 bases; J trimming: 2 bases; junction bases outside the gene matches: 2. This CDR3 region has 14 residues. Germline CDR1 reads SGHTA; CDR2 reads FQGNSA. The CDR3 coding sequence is TGTGCCAGCAGCTCCACAGGGGGCAATCAGCCCCAGCATTTT. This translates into CASSSTGGNQPQHF.

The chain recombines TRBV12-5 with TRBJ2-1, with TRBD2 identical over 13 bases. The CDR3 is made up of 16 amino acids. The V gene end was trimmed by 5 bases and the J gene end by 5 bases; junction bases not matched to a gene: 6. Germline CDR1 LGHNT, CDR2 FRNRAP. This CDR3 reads CASGLRLAGGHNEQFF. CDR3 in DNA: TGTGCTAGTGGTCTAAGACTAGCGGGAGGTCACAATGAGCAGTTCTTC. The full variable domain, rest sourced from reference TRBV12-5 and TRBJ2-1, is DARVTQTPRHKVTEMGQEVTMRCQPILGHNTVFWYRQTMMQGLELLAYFRNRAPLDDSGMPKDRFSAEMPDATLATLKIQPSEPRDSAVYFCASGLRLAGGHNEQFFGPGTRLTVL.

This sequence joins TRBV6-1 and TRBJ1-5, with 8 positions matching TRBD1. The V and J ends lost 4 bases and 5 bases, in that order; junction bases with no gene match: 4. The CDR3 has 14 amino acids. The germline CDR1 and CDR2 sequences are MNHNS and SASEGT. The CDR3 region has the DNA TGTGCCAGCAGTGTGGCAGGGGGCGATCAGCCCCAGCATTTT. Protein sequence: CASSVAGGDQPQHF.

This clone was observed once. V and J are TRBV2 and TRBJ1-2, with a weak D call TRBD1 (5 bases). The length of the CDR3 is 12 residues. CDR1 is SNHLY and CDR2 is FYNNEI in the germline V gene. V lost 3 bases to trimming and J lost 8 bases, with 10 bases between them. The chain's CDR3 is CASSDQGYGYTF. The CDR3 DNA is TGTGCCAGCAGTGACCAGGGATACGGCTACACCTTC.

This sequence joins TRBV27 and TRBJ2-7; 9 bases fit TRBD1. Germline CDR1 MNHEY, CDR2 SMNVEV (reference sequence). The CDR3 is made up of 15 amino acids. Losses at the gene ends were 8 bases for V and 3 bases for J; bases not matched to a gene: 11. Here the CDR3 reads CASSVRGQGGYEQYF. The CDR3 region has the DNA TGTGCCAGCTCCGTCCGGGGACAGGGCGGCTACGAGCAGTACTTC.

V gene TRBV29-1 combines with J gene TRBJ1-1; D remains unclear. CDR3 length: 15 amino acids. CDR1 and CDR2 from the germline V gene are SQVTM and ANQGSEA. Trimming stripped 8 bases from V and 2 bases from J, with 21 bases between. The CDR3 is CSTKLAQRLNTEAFF. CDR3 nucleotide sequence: TGCAGCACAAAACTAGCACAACGGCTTAACACTGAAGCTTTCTTT. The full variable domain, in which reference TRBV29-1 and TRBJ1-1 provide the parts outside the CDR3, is SAVISQKPSRDICQRGTSLTIQCQVDSQVTMMFWYRQQPGQSLTLIATANQGSEATYESGFVIDKFPISRPNLTFSTLTVSNMSPEDSSIYLCSTKLAQRLNTEAFFGQGTRLTVV.